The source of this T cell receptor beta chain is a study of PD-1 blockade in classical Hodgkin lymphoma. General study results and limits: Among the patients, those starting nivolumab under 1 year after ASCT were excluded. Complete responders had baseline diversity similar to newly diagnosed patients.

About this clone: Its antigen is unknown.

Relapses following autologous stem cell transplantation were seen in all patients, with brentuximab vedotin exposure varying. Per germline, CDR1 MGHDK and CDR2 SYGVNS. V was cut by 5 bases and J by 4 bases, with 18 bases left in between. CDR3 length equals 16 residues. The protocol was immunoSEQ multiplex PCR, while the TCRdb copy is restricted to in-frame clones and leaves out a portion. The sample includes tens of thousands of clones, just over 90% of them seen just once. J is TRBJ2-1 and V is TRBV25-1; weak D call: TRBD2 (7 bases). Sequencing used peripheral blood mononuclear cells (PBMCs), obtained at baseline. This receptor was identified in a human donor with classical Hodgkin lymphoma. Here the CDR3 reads CASSPRGGGTYNEQFF. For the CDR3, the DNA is TGTGCCAGCAGTCCCAGAGGGGGGGGGACTTACAATGAGCAGTTCTTC.